These 25 T cell receptor beta chains came from one sample sequenced in a study of cytotoxic CD8 clonotypes in ibrutinib-treated CLL (dated by TCRdb to about 2021). The protocol used for the library was the immunoSEQ multiplex PCR assay. As stored in TCRdb, this immuneACCESS dataset retains in-frame rearrangements with V and J assigned. A fraction of the clones does not appear; measured against another copy, unresolved V genes explain less than half of the discrepancy, and the remainder lacks a known reason. This sample gives tens of thousands of clones in total; approximately 80% of them show up just once. Together, the top ten hold 51% of the sample. Sequencing used PBMCs, obtained after 36 months of ibrutinib treatment. Receptor source: a human donor with chronic lymphocytic leukemia.

The rearrangement joins TRBV18 to TRBJ1-2; a weak D match, TRBD1 (5 bases). The CDR3 covers 14 residues. Germline CDR1 is KGHSH and CDR2 is LQKENI. The V gene lost 2 bases and the J gene lost 0 bases, with 7 bases spanning the gap. The CDR3 here is CASSPVGPNYGYTF. The CDR3 DNA sequence: TGTGCCAGCTCACCAGTGGGGCCTAACTATGGCTACACCTTC.

The V and J genes are TRBV6-6 and TRBJ1-1; D unclear. Trimming pared 4 bases from V and 9 bases from J, leaving 15 bases between. CDR1 MNHNY and CDR2 SVGAGI come from the germline V gene (reference sequence). The CDR3 has 13 residues. CDR3 DNA sequence: TGTGCCAGCAGTTCCACCGCCGGGCTGCAAGCTTTCTTT. Its translation: CASSSTAGLQAFF.

This clone was observed a handful of times. The V and J genes are TRBV27 and TRBJ2-4, with TRBD1 identical over 7 bases. CDR1 and CDR2 from the germline V gene are MNHEY and SMNVEV (reference sequence). Germline trimming cut 4 bases from V and 0 bases from J; bases unmatched to any gene: 3. This CDR3 region has 15 residues. The CDR3 DNA follows: TGTGCCAGCAGTTGGGACAGCTTAGCCAAAAACATTCAGTACTTC. Amino acids: CASSWDSLAKNIQYF.

This CDR3 is CSVERGRGGQETQYF. CDR3 sequence (DNA): TGCAGCGTTGAAAGGGGGCGGGGGGGCCAAGAGACCCAGTACTTC. The genes are TRBV29-1 and TRBJ2-5; 9 bases fit TRBD2. The length of the CDR3 is 15 residues. V lost 2 bases to trimming and J lost 1 base; unmatched junction nucleotides: 5. The V gene's germline CDR1 is SQVTM and CDR2 ANQGSEA. Variable domain in full (rest from reference TRBV29-1 and TRBJ2-5): SAVISQKPSRDICQRGTSLTIQCQVDSQVTMMFWYRQQPGQSLTLIATANQGSEATYESGFVIDKFPISRPNLTFSTLTVSNMSPEDSSIYLCSVERGRGGQETQYFGPGTRLLVL.

V and J are TRBV11-2 and TRBJ2-7; possibly TRBD1 for D (5 bases). Per germline, CDR1 SGHAT and CDR2 FQNNGV. V was clipped by 7 bases and J by 4 bases, with 14 bases between them. This CDR3 is built from 13 residues. CDR3 loop: CASNPTVKYEQYF. For the CDR3, the DNA is TGTGCCAGCAACCCGACAGTAAAGTACGAGCAGTACTTC. Together with reference TRBV11-2 and TRBJ2-7, the CDR3 gives the full variable domain: EAGVAQSPRYKIIEKRQSVAFWCNPISGHATLYWYQQILGQGPKLLIQFQNNGVVDDSQLPKDRFSAERLKGVDSTLKIQPAKLEDSAVYLCASNPTVKYEQYFGPGTRLTVT.

The chain has TRBV7-3 and TRBJ1-6; D is unclear. CDR1 is SGHTA and CDR2 is FQGTGA in the germline V gene. Deletions cut 1 base from V and 6 bases from J, with 13 bases between. The CDR3 has 16 amino acids. This CDR3 is CASSLMGRSANSPLHF. CDR3 DNA sequence: TGTGCCAGCAGCTTAATGGGGAGGAGTGCTAATTCACCCCTCCACTTT.

The genes are TRBV5-6 and TRBJ1-6, with 7 bases lining up with TRBD1. The CDR3 has 15 amino acids. Germline CDR1 reads SGHDT; CDR2 reads YYEEEE. The trim removed 6 bases at V and 5 bases at J, leaving 8 bases unmatched. DNA for the CDR3: TGTGCCAGCAAAAAGCTGGGACAGAATAATTCACCCCTCCACTTT. Encoded protein: CASKKLGQNNSPLHF. Complete variable domain (other parts from reference TRBV5-6 and TRBJ1-6): DAGVTQSPTHLIKTRGQQVTLRCSPKSGHDTVSWYQQALGQGPQFIFQYYEEEERQRGNFPDRFSGHQFPNYSSELNVNALLLGDSALYLCASKKLGQNNSPLHFGNGTRLTVT.

This clone was detected once. The genes are TRBV5-4 and TRBJ1-2; D is uncertain. The CDR3 loop spans 14 amino acids. Germline CDR1 SGHNT, CDR2 YYREEE (reference sequence). Trimming took off 0 bases at V and 0 bases at J, with 6 bases between the two ends. The CDR3 DNA reads as TGTGCCAGCAGCTTGGCCGGGACTAACTATGGCTACACCTTC. It yields the protein CASSLAGTNYGYTF.

The J gene is TRBJ2-1, the V gene TRBV11-3, with 7 bases matching TRBD1. The J segment lost 11 bases and the V segment lost 2 bases, leaving 3 bases of the junction unmatched. The CDR3 covers 12 residues. The germline CDR1 and CDR2 sequences are SGHNT and YENEEA. The DNA of the CDR3 is TGTGCCAGCAGCTTACGGGGACAGCAGCAGTTCTTC. Translating it yields CASSLRGQQQFF.

This chain links TRBV10-3 with TRBJ1-1, with D unresolved. Trimming left V 2 bases short and J 1 base short, with 8 bases between. Germline CDR1 reads ENHRY; CDR2 reads SYGVKD. This CDR3 contains 14 residues. The CDR3 sequence: CAISEKAQNTEAFF. The CDR3 DNA follows: TGTGCCATCAGTGAGAAGGCCCAGAACACTGAAGCTTTCTTT.

This clone appeared a few times. The J gene is TRBJ1-2, the V gene TRBV28; D is uncertain. In germline, CDR1 is MDHEN, CDR2 SYDVKM. Trimming cost V 4 bases and J 10 bases, with 10 bases left between them. The CDR3 totals 11 residues. CDR3 loop: CASSSLYDYTF. In nucleotides, the CDR3 is TGTGCCAGCAGTTCCCTTTACGACTACACCTTC.

This chain joins TRBV10-3 and TRBJ1-4, with 10 bases lining up with TRBD1. Germline V gene sequence: CDR1 ENHRY, CDR2 SYGVKD. This CDR3 has 14 residues. V was pared by 10 bases and J by 8 bases, with 10 bases of the junction left unmatched. The CDR3 DNA follows: TGTGCCACCGGAGCGGACAGGGGGTACGAAAAACTGTTTTTT. Translation: CATGADRGYEKLFF.

This chain uses TRBV4-1 with TRBJ1-2; D uncertain. Germline V CDR1 and CDR2: MGHRA, YSYEKL. Trimming stripped 3 bases from V and 2 bases from J, with 7 bases between. This CDR3 has 13 residues. CDR3 protein: CASSHTVNYGYTF. The DNA of the CDR3 is TGCGCCAGCAGCCACACAGTAAACTATGGCTACACCTTC.

The V call is TRBV20-1, the J call TRBJ2-1; 10 bases are shared with TRBD2. The germline CDR1 and CDR2 sequences are DFQATT and SNEGSKA (reference sequence). The CDR3 sequence is 11 residues long. The junction had 1 base not matched to a gene; V was cut back by 6 bases and J by 8 bases. The CDR3 DNA reads as TGCAGTGCAGGACTAGCGGATGAGCAGTTCTTC. Protein product: CSAGLADEQFF.

The chain combines TRBV2 with TRBJ1-6, with D possibly being TRBD1 (5 bases). V gave up 6 bases and J gave up 4 bases, with 7 bases separating them. CDR3 length: 13 amino acids. Germline V CDR1 and CDR2: SNHLY, FYNNEI. This CDR3 is CASRDIYNSPLHF. DNA for the CDR3: TGTGCCAGCAGGGACATTTATAATTCACCCCTCCACTTT.

The chain joins TRBV5-1 to TRBJ2-3, with TRBD2 as a possible D gene (5 bases). The CDR3 has 15 amino acids. V lost 4 bases and J lost 2, with 14 bases in between. CDR1 is SGHRS, CDR2 YFSETQ, per germline. Written as DNA, the CDR3 is TGCGCCAGCAGCAAGGACGGGAAACCCACAGATACGCAGTATTTT. Residues: CASSKDGKPTDTQYF.

The chain carries TRBV19 and TRBJ2-1; D is possibly TRBD2 (6 bases). Trimming pared 6 bases from V and 3 bases from J, leaving 15 bases between. Germline V gives CDR1 LNHDA, CDR2 SQIVND (reference sequence). CDR3 size: 15 residues. The DNA of the CDR3 is TGTGCCAGTAGGGGGCCGGGACTTAACTACAATGAGCAGTTCTTC. Translated, it gives CASRGPGLNYNEQFF.

This chain links TRBV5-1 with TRBJ1-1, with 8 bases lining up with TRBD1. The CDR3 has 17 residues. V was clipped by 0 bases and J by 0 bases; unmatched bases: 7. CDR1 and CDR2 from the germline V gene are SGHRS and YFSETQ. This CDR3 is CASSLVQGASMNTEAFF. CDR3 nucleotide sequence: TGCGCCAGCAGCTTGGTTCAGGGGGCTTCCATGAACACTGAAGCTTTCTTT.

This clone was seen only a few times. The chain recombines TRBV4-2 with TRBJ1-1, with D hard to call. The CDR3 consists of 14 residues. V was cut by 3 bases and J by 0 bases, with 8 bases left in between. Germline lookup yields CDR1 LGHNA and CDR2 YNFKEQ. As DNA, the CDR3 is TGTGCCAGCAGCCAGGGTCATATGAACACTGAAGCTTTCTTT. Its protein is CASSQGHMNTEAFF.

The chain joins TRBV27 to TRBJ2-7; perhaps D is TRBD1 or TRBD2 (5 bases each). V lost 6 bases, J lost 5 bases, and 20 bases lay in between. Looked up from germline, CDR1 is MNHEY and CDR2 is SMNVEV (reference sequence). The CDR3 contains 15 residues. The CDR3 protein is CASSPDTGTRNEQYF. The DNA for the CDR3 is TGTGCCAGCAGCCCCGACACCGGGACGAGAAACGAGCAGTACTTC.

This rearrangement joins TRBV2 to TRBJ2-2, with D possibly TRBD1 on 6 matching bases. Germline V CDR1 and CDR2: SNHLY, FYNNEI. V was pared by 6 bases and J by 6 bases, with 17 bases between. The CDR3 consists of 15 residues. CDR3: CASREIAGAAGELFF. CDR3 coding DNA: TGTGCCAGCAGGGAAATTGCAGGGGCAGCCGGGGAGCTGTTTTTT.

The chain's CDR3 is CAISDRQGNYEQYF. The CDR3 nucleotides read TGTGCCATCAGTGACCGGCAGGGAAACTACGAGCAGTACTTC. The chain has TRBV10-3 and TRBJ2-7; TRBD1 is a possible D gene (5 bases). CDR3 length: 14 amino acids. Germline V gene data show CDR1 as ENHRY and CDR2 as SYGVKD. The V end was cut by 3 bases, the J end by 3 bases, with 12 bases between.

This chain links TRBV9 with TRBJ1-1; tentative D call: TRBD1 (5 bases). Between the trimmed V and J ends, which lost 1 base and 5 bases, there was a span of 9 bases. The CDR3 sequence is 13 residues long. Per the germline V gene, CDR1 is SGDLS and CDR2 is YYNGEE. The CDR3 DNA sequence: TGTGCCAGCAGCGTATTGGGGGAGACTGAAGCTTTCTTT. Translating gives CASSVLGETEAFF.

This clone has more than one count but fewer than ten. This rearrangement joins TRBV19 to TRBJ2-2; D is possibly TRBD1 or TRBD2 (6 bases each). This CDR3 is 15 amino acids long. V lost 7 bases and J 5 bases, leaving 17 bases between the germline ends. Germline CDR1 reads LNHDA; CDR2 reads SQIVND (reference sequence). The DNA for the CDR3 is TGTGCCAGTAACTTGGGGGGCTGGACGACCGGGGAGCTGTTTTTT. Translating it yields CASNLGGWTTGELFF. Supplemented by reference TRBV19 and TRBJ2-2, the full variable domain reads DGGITQSPKYLFRKEGQNVTLSCEQNLNHDAMYWYRQDPGQGLRLIYYSQIVNDFQKGDIAEGYSVSREKKESFPLTVTSAQKNPTAFYLCASNLGGWTTGELFFGEGSRLTVL.

The chain employs TRBV6-1 and TRBJ2-7, with D possibly called TRBD1 or TRBD2 (6 bases each). The CDR3 is 13 residues long. Germline values: CDR1 MNHNS, CDR2 SASEGT. V lost 6 bases and J 6 bases, leaving 15 bases between the germline ends. The CDR3 DNA reads TGTGCCAGCAGGACGTACAGGGAGGCCGAGCAGTACTTC. Residues: CASRTYREAEQYF.